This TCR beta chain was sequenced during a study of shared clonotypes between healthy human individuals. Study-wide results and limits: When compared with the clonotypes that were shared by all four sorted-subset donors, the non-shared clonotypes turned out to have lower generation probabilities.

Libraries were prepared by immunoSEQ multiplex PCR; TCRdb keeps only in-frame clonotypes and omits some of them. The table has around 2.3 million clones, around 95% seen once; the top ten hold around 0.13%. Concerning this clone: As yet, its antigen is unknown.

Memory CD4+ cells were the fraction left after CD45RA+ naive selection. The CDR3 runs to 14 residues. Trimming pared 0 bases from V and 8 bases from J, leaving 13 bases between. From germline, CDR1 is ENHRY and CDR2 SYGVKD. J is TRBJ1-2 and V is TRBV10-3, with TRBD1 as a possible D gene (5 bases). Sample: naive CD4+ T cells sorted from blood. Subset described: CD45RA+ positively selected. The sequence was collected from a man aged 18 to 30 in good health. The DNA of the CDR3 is TGTGCCATCAGTGAGTCGGGGGGGTTATTCGGCTACACCTTC. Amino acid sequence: CAISESGGLFGYTF.